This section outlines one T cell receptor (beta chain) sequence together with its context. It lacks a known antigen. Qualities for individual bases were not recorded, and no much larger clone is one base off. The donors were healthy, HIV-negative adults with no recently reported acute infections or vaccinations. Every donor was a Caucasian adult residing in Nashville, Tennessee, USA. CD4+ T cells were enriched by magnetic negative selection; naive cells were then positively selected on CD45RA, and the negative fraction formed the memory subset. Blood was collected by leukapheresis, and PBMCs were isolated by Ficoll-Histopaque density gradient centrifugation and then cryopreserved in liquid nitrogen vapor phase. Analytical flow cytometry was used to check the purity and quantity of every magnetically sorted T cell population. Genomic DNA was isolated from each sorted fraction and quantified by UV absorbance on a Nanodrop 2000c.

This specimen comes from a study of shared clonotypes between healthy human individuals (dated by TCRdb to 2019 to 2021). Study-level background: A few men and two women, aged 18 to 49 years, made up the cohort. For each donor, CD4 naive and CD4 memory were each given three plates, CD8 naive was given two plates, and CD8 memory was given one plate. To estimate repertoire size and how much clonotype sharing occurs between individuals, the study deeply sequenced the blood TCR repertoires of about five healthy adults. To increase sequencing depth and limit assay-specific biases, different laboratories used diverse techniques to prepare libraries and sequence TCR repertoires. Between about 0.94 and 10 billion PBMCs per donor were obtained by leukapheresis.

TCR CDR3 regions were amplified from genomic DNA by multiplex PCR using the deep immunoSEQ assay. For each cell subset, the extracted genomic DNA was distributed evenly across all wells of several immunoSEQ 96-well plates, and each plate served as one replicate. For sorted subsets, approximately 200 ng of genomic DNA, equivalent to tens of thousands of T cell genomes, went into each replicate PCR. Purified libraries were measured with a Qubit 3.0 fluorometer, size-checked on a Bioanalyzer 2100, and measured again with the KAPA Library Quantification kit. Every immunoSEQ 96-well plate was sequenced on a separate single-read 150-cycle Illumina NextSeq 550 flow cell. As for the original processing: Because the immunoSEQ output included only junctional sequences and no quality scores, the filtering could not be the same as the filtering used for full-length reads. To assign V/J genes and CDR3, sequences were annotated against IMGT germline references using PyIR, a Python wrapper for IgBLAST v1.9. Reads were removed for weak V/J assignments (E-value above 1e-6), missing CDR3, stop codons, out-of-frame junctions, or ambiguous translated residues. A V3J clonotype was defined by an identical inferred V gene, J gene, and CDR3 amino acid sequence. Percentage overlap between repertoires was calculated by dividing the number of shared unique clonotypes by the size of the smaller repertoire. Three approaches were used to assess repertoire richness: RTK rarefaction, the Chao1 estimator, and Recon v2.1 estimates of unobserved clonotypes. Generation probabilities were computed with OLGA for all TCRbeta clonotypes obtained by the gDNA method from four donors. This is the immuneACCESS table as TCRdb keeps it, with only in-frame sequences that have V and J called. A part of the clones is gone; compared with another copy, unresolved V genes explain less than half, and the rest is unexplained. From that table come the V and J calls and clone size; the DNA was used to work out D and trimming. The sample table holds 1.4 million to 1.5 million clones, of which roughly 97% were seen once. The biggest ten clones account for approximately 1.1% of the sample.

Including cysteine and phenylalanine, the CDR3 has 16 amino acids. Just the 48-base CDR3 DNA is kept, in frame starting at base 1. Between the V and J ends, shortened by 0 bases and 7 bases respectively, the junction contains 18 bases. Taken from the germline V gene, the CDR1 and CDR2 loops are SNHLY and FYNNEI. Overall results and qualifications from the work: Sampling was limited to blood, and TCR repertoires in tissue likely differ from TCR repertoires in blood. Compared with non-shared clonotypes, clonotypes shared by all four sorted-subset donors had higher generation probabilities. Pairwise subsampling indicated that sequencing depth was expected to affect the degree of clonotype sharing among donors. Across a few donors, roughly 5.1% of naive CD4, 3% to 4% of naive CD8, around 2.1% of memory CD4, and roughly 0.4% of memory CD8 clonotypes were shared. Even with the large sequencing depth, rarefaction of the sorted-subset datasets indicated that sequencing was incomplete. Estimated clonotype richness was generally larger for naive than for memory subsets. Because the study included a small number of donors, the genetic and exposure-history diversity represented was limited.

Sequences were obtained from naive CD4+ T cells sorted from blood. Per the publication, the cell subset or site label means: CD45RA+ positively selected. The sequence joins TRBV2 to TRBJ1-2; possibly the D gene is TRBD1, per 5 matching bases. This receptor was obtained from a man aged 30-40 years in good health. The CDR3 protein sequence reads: CASSEALWDLTGGYTF. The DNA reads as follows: TGTGCCAGCAGTGAAGCCCTATGGGACCTAACCGGTGGCTACACCTTC.